Following are 18 T cell receptor beta chains from one sample sequenced in a study of breast tumors, draining lymph nodes, adjacent tissues. TCRdb called the multiplex PCR reads again in MiXCR, with one record for every CDR3 protein. Counted here are around 290,000 distinct CDR3 sequences, around 30% occurring once; the ten biggest clones make up roughly 1.2%. Axillary draining lymph nodes of breast cancer patients supplied the node samples. The sample was axillary lymph node tissue. All receptors come from a female donor with breast cancer. Some clones in this sample may be carry-over from other donors' samples.

This clonotype was seen ten or more times. V is TRBV20-1 and J is TRBJ2-3, with TRBD2 matching over 9 bases. CDR3 size: 20 residues. The germline CDR1 and CDR2 sequences are DFQATT and SNEGSKA (reference sequence). J was trimmed by 0 bases and V by 2 bases; bases with no gene match: 18. Here the CDR3 reads CSARLYRGPSGTSSTDTQYF. The CDR3 coding sequence is TGCAGTGCTAGACTCTATCGGGGGCCTAGCGGGACCTCTAGCACAGATACGCAGTATTTT.

Concerning this clonotype: A read error may account for a junction end that differs from germline. The V gene is TRBV10-1, the J gene TRBJ1-3, with D possibly being TRBD1 (5 bases). Germline lookup yields CDR1 WNHNN and CDR2 SYGVQD (reference sequence). CDR3 length: 13 amino acids. The DNA of the CDR3 is TGTGCCAGCAGTTGGAGGGGACTAAACACCATATATTTT. As protein: CASSWRGLNTIYF.

This clonotype showed up just a few times. A much larger clone lies one base from this, so it may be a read error. The CDR3 here is CASSLAQGPSPTDPQYF. The DNA for the CDR3 is TGTGCCAGCAGCTTAGCACAGGGGCCATCCCCCACAGATCCGCAGTATTTT. The chain carries TRBV7-2 and TRBJ2-3, with 7 bases matching TRBD1. The CDR3 consists of 17 residues. Germline V lookup: CDR1 SGHTA, CDR2 FQGNSA.

At least ten counts were recorded for this clonotype. The rearrangement joins TRBV3-1 to TRBJ1-2; the D is unclear. Germline V CDR1 and CDR2: LGHDT, YNNKEL (reference sequence). Trimming shortened V by 0 bases and J by 8 bases, and 10 bases separated the two germline ends. There are 13 residues in the CDR3. CDR3: CASSQDTVEGYTF. The DNA of the CDR3 is TGTGCCAGCAGCCAAGATACCGTAGAGGGCTACACCTTC.

This clonotype was seen repeatedly, ten times or more. The chain employs TRBV20-1 and TRBJ2-5; D gene uncertain. Germline V lookup: CDR1 DFQATT, CDR2 SNEGSKA (reference sequence). V lost 0 bases, J lost 3 bases, and 8 bases lay in between. This CDR3 comprises 13 residues. The CDR3 DNA follows: TGCAGTGCTAGAGAAATGGGGAAAGAGACCCAGTACTTC. Amino acids: CSAREMGKETQYF.

This clonotype was seen ten or more times. The chain has TRBV5-6 and TRBJ2-7, with D possibly matching TRBD2 (6 bases). Trimming took off 1 base at V and 4 bases at J, with 21 bases between the two ends. The germline gives CDR1 SGHDT, CDR2 YYEEEE. The CDR3 contains 17 residues. The CDR3 nucleotides are TGTGCCAGCAGCTTGATCACGTGGCGTGGGGGGAGGTACGAGCAGTACTTC. It codes for CASSLITWRGGRYEQYF.

In the case of this clonotype: One base away lies a much larger clone, so this may be a sequencing read error. The chain carries TRBV20-1 and TRBJ1-3; 10 bases are shared with TRBD1. The germline V gene has CDR1 DFQATT and CDR2 SNEGSKA (reference sequence). This CDR3 region has 17 residues. The CDR3 region has the DNA TGCAGTGTCCTCTACGGTGGGACAGGGGTCTCTGGAAGCACCATATATTTT. This translates into CSVLYGGTGVSGSTIYF.

There are many counts of this clonotype. This sequence joins TRBV5-1 and TRBJ2-5; TRBD2 aligns across 13 bases. The CDR3 covers 15 residues. J gave up 3 bases and V 4 bases, and 3 bases lay outside the gene matches. Germline V gene sequence: CDR1 SGHRS, CDR2 YFSETQ. The CDR3 region has the DNA TGCGCCAGCAGCGGTGGGACTAGCGGGGAAGAGACCCAGTACTTC. It is translated as CASSGGTSGEETQYF.

A note on this clonotype: This may be a read error: a much more frequent sequence differs by one nucleotide. V is TRBV4-1 and J is TRBJ2-5; D tentatively fits TRBD1 or TRBD2 (5 bases each). Germline CDR1 MGHRA, CDR2 YSYEKL. The V end was cut by 0 bases, the J end by 4 bases, with 18 bases between. The CDR3 consists of 17 residues. The CDR3, as DNA: TGCGCCAGCAGCCAAGATTGGGTCCGATCGGGACGAGAGACCCAGTACTTC. Its protein product is CASSQDWVRSGRETQYF.

Of note for this clonotype: A much larger clone lies one base from this, so it may be a read error. This chain connects TRBV14 to TRBJ1-2; possibly TRBD1 for D (6 bases). CDR1 is SGHDN, CDR2 FVKESK, per germline. The CDR3 totals 15 residues. CDR3 sequence: CASSRSSQGVNGSTF. The CDR3 region has the DNA TGTGCCAGCAGCCGATCTTCACAGGGCGTAAATGGCTCCACCTTC. Variable domain in full (rest from reference TRBV14 and TRBJ1-2): EAGVTQFPSHSVIEKGQTVTLRCDPISGHDNLYWYRRVMGKEIKFLLHFVKESKQDESGMPNNRFLAERTGGTYSTLKVQPAELEDSGVYFCASSRSSQGVNGSTFGSGTRLTVV.

The chain employs TRBV10-2 and TRBJ1-4; 12 bases align to TRBD1. The CDR3 spans 17 residues. The ends lost 6 bases at V and 0 bases at J; junction bases unmatched: 5. The germline CDR1 and CDR2 sequences are WSHSY and SAAADI. CDR3 protein: CASRGQGARATNEKLFF. The CDR3 nucleotides are TGCGCCAGCAGGGGACAGGGGGCCCGTGCAACTAATGAAAAACTGTTTTTT.

This clonotype was recorded at least ten times. The V gene is TRBV11-2, the J gene TRBJ2-5; 7 bases are a match to TRBD2. The CDR3 totals 14 residues. Trimming cost V 5 bases and J 4 bases; bases outside gene matches: 7. Germline lookup yields CDR1 SGHAT and CDR2 FQNNGV. CDR3 in amino acids: CASSPSGILETQYF. For the CDR3, the DNA is TGTGCCAGCAGCCCGAGCGGGATTCTAGAGACCCAGTACTTC.

This clonotype came up a few times. This chain's CDR3 is CASREQELGEAFF. The CDR3 DNA sequence: TGTGCCAGCAGGGAGCAGGAACTGGGTGAAGCTTTCTTT. V and J are TRBV12-3 or TRBV12-4 and TRBJ1-1; D is uncertain. CDR3 size: 13 residues. The V end was cut by 6 bases, the J end by 7 bases, with 15 bases between.

This clonotype was seen repeatedly, ten times or more. The V call is TRBV5-1, the J call TRBJ2-5, with 14 bases aligning to TRBD2. CDR1 is SGHRS, CDR2 YFSETQ, per germline. V shed 4 bases, J shed 5 bases, and the junction held 7 bases outside the gene matches. The CDR3 totals 16 residues. The CDR3 spells CASSRLTSGRAETQYF. CDR3 DNA sequence: TGCGCCAGCAGCCGCCTGACTAGCGGGAGGGCCGAGACCCAGTACTTC.

In its sample, this clonotype was seen many times. J is TRBJ2-5 and V is TRBV5-6; unclear D gene. Trimming stripped 5 bases from V and 4 bases from J, with 15 bases between. The CDR3 totals 14 residues. Looked up from germline, CDR1 is SGHDT and CDR2 is YYEEEE. The CDR3 nucleotides are TGTGCCAGCAGTAACGCCGGGTCTAGAGAGACCCAGTACTTC. It codes for CASSNAGSRETQYF.

In its sample, this clonotype was seen a few times. The chain combines TRBV6-5 with TRBJ2-1; weak D call: TRBD1 (6 bases). The germline V gene encodes CDR1 MNHEY and CDR2 SVGAGI. CDR3 length: 15 amino acids. The germline V and J ends were trimmed by 6 bases and 1 base, with 13 bases remaining between them. This chain's CDR3 is CASRMIGGSYNEQFF. The DNA for the CDR3 is TGTGCCAGCAGGATGATAGGGGGTTCCTACAATGAGCAGTTCTTC.

This clonotype was observed once. Sequence at one end of the junction differs from germline and may be a read error. This sequence joins TRBV5-6 and TRBJ1-3; weak D call: TRBD1 (5 bases). The CDR3 has 15 residues. Germline CDR1 is SGHDT and CDR2 is YYEEEE. The CDR3 sequence: CASGLAAGRRNTIHF. DNA of the CDR3: TGTGCCAGCGGCTTAGCCGCAGGGCGTCGGAACACCATACATTTT. Full variable domain (remainder filled in from reference TRBV5-6 and TRBJ1-3): DAGVTQSPTHLIKTRGQQVTLRCSPKSGHDTVSWYQQALGQGPQFIFQYYEEEERQRGNFPDRFSGHQFPNYSSELNVNALLLGDSALYLCASGLAAGRRNTIHFGEGSWLTVV.

For this clonotype: This may stem from a read error, because a much larger clone lies one nucleotide away. The V call is TRBV20-1, the J call TRBJ2-1; TRBD2 agrees at 9 bases. The CDR3 is made up of 17 amino acids. Germline-derived CDR1 and CDR2 are DFQATT and SNEGSKA (reference sequence). With V trimmed by 6 bases and J by 8 bases, 20 bases remained unmatched. The CDR3 spells CSADVGYGGGALDEQFF. CDR3 DNA: TGCAGTGCAGACGTGGGCTATGGCGGGGGGGCCTTGGATGAGCAGTTCTTC.